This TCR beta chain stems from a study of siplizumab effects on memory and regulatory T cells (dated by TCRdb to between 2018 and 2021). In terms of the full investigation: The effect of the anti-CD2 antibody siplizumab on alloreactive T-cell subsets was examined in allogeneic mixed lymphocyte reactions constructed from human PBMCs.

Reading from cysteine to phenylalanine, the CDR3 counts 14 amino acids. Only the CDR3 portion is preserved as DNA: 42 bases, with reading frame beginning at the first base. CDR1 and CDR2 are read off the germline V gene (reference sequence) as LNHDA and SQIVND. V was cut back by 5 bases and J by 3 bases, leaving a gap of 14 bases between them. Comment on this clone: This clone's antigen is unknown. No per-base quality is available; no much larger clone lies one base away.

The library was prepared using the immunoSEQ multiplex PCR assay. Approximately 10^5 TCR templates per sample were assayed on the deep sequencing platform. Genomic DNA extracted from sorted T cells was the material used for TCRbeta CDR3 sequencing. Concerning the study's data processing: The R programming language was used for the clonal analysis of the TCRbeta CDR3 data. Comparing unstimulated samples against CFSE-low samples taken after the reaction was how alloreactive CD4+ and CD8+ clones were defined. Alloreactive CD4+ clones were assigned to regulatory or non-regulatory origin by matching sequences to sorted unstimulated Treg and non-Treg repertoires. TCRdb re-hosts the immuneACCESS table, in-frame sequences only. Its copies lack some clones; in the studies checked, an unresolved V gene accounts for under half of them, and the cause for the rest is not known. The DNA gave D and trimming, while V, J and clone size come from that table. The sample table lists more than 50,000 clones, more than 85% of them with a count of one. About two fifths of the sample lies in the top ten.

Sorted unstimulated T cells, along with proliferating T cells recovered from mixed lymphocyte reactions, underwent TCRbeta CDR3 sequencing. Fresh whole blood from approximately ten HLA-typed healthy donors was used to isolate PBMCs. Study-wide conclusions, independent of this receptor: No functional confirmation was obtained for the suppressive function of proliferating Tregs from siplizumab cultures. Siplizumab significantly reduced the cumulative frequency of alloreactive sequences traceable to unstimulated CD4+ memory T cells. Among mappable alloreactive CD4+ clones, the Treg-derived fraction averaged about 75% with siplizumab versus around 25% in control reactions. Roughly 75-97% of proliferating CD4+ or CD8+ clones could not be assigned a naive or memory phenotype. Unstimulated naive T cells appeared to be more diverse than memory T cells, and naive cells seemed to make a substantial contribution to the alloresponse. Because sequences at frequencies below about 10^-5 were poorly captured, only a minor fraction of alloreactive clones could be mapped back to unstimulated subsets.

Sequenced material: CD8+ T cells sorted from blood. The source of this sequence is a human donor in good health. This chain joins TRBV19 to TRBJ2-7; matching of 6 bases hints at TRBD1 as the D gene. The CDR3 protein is CASSDTRGVYEQYF. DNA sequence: TGTGCCAGTAGTGACACCAGGGGAGTCTACGAGCAGTACTTC.